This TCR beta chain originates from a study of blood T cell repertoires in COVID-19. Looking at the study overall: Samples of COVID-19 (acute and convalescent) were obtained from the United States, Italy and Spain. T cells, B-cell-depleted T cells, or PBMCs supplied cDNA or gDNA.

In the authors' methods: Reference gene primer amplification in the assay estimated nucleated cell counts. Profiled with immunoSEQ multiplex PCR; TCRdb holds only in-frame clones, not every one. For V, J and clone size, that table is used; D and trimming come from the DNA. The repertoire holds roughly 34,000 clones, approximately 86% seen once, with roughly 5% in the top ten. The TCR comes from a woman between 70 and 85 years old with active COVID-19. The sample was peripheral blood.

The CDR3 nucleotides are TGTGCCAGCAGTGGTCGGGGGGCCGATACGCAGTATTTT. As protein: CASSGRGADTQYF. The J gene is TRBJ2-3, the V gene TRBV2, with D possibly being TRBD2 (7 bases). CDR3 length: 13 residues. Germline assignment: CDR1 SNHLY and CDR2 FYNNEI. V lost 4 bases to trimming and J lost 6 bases, with 11 bases between them.